Detailed here is one T cell receptor beta chain. The source of the sample is a study of Graves' ophthalmopathy and Graves' hyperthyroidism. Study-level information: Before any treatment, peripheral blood was taken at the initial diagnosis.

Deletions cut 0 bases from V and 4 bases from J, with 10 bases between. The CDR3 consists of 14 residues. Germline CDR1 reads MGHRA; CDR2 reads YSYEKL. RNA transcripts were the template, and TCR beta CDR3 regions were amplified from them. Second-round multiplex PCR came after first-round RT-PCR with HTBI primers. TCRdb reprocessed the multiplex PCR reads with MiXCR, giving one entry per CDR3 protein. This table holds around 660,000 distinct CDR3 sequences, more than 40% found once. The specimen sequenced was peripheral blood. V and J are TRBV4-1 and TRBJ2-7; possibly TRBD2 for D (5 bases). The sequence derives from an adult man with Graves' ophthalmopathy. The CDR3 loop reads CASSQEGLFYEQYF. In DNA, the CDR3 is TGCGCCAGCAGCCAAGAAGGACTCTTTTACGAGCAGTACTTC.